The source of this TCR beta chain is a study of a mutant IDH1 vaccine in newly diagnosed glioma. Study details: First vaccine doses came 4-6 weeks after radiotherapy alone, or with temozolomide cycles.

A word on this clone: What it binds is unknown.

Produced via immunoSEQ multiplex PCR; TCRdb's table is partial and in-frame only. The repertoire includes around 60,000 clones, around 81% of them detected once, and around 5% sits in the top ten. The CDR3 is made up of 14 amino acids. From germline, CDR1 is MNHNY and CDR2 SVGAGI (reference sequence). Trimming removed 2 bases from V and 8 bases from J, with 15 bases in between. The time point is: week 35, safety follow-up. Every vaccine dose comprised 300 ug of mutant IDH1 20-mer peptide plus topical imiquimod. The sequence derives from a man between 40 and 49 years old with glioma. This chain links TRBV6-6 with TRBJ1-2; maybe TRBD1 (5 bases). The sample here was PBMCs, taken from a glioma patient whose treatment included an IDH1 peptide vaccine. The CDR3 here is CASSYAGEGKGYTF. CDR3 DNA sequence: TGTGCCAGCAGTTACGCCGGGGAGGGGAAGGGCTACACCTTC.